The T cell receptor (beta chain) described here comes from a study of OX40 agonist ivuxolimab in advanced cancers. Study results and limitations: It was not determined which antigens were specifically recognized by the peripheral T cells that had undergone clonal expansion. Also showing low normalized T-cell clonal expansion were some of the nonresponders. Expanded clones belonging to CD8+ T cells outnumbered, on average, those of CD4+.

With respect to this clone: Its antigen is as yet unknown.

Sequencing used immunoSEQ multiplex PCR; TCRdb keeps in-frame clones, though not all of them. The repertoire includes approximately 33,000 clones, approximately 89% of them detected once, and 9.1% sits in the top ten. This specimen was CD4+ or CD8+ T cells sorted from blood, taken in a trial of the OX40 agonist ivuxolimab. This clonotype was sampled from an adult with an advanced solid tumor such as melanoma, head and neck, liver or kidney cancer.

The CDR3 DNA reads TGTGCCAGCAGCTCCCGATTTGGCTACGAGCAGTACTTC. Protein product: CASSSRFGYEQYF. The gene calls are TRBV7-2 and TRBJ2-7; D not resolved. The length of the CDR3 is 13 residues. Trimming left V 4 bases short and J 3 bases short, with 10 bases between. The V gene's germline CDR1 is SGHTA and CDR2 FQGNSA.